The rows below give T cell receptor beta chains drawn from one sample of a study of cytomegalovirus exposure and HLA in healthy donors. Using immunoSEQ multiplex PCR, the repertoire was profiled, and TCRdb retains in-frame clones only, with some absent. This sample has about 180,000 clones, with around 80% found just once. The material sequenced was PBMCs. The receptor set was obtained from a girl aged 5 to 17 in good health and CMV-seropositive. Each CDR3 is given with its conserved first and last residue. The D gene is left open where the match is weak. Clone sizes are given selectively: once, few, many, or a class where the clone is expanded.

DNA: TGTGCCAGCAGCCTGACAGGGAGAAGCAATCAGCCCCAGCATTTT
CDR3: CASSLTGRSNQPQHF
V: TRBV5-8
J: TRBJ1-5
D: TRBD1
size: NA

DNA: TGTGCCAGCCCCCGTCGGGTAGCGGGAAGATTCTTC
CDR3: CASPRRVAGRFF
V: TRBV6-5
J: TRBJ2-7
D: TRBD2
size: few

DNA: TGTGCCAGCAGTAGTCCGGGACAGGGGAAGGATGGCTACACCTTC
CDR3: CASSSPGQGKDGYTF
V: TRBV27
J: TRBJ1-2
D: TRBD1
size: NA

DNA: TGTGCCAGCAGCGGCGGAGGAAGCGAGCAGTACTTC
CDR3: CASSGGGSEQYF
V: TRBV11-3
J: TRBJ2-7
D: NA
size: NA

DNA: TGTGCCACCAGCAGTCCATCATACCAAGAGACCCAGTACTTC
CDR3: CATSSPSYQETQYF
V: TRBV15
J: TRBJ2-5
D: NA
size: few

DNA: TGTGCCAGCAGTCCCATCGGACTAGCGGGAGTATATGAGCAGTACTTC
CDR3: CASSPIGLAGVYEQYF
V: TRBV27
J: TRBJ2-7
D: TRBD2
size: once

DNA: TGCGCCAGCAGCTTGGCCCTATTTCGCGGGAGGACCGTCGACCAATACTACGAGCAGTACTTC
CDR3: CASSLALFRGRTVDQYYEQYF
V: TRBV5-1
J: TRBJ2-7
D: TRBD2
size: few

DNA: TGCGCCAGCAGCCAAGAAGGGGTATGGGGTACGCAGTATTTT
CDR3: CASSQEGVWGTQYF
V: TRBV4-1
J: TRBJ2-3
D: NA
size: NA

DNA: TGTGCCTGGAGTGTACAGGAGGGCGATGGCTACACCTTC
CDR3: CAWSVQEGDGYTF
V: TRBV30
J: TRBJ1-2
D: NA
size: NA

DNA: TGTGCCAGCAAGGAGGGGAATGAGCAGTTCTTC
CDR3: CASKEGNEQFF
V: TRBV6-1
J: TRBJ2-1
D: NA
size: NA

DNA: TGCGCCAGCAGCTGGCGGGAGCCGAGGTACGAGCAGTACTTC
CDR3: CASSWREPRYEQYF
V: TRBV5-1
J: TRBJ2-7
D: TRBD2
size: NA

DNA: TGTGCCAGCAGCTTCCGCTTTCCGGGACTCCACGAGCAGTACTTC
CDR3: CASSFRFPGLHEQYF
V: TRBV11-2
J: TRBJ2-7
D: NA
size: NA

DNA: TGCGCCAGCAGCGCCGGTACTAGCGGGAGGGCCTACGAGCAGTACTTC
CDR3: CASSAGTSGRAYEQYF
V: TRBV4-3
J: TRBJ2-7
D: TRBD2
size: few

DNA: TGTGCCAGCAGCTTGGCCCAGGGGAGACCAGATACGCAGTATTTT
CDR3: CASSLAQGRPDTQYF
V: TRBV5-4
J: TRBJ2-3
D: NA
size: NA